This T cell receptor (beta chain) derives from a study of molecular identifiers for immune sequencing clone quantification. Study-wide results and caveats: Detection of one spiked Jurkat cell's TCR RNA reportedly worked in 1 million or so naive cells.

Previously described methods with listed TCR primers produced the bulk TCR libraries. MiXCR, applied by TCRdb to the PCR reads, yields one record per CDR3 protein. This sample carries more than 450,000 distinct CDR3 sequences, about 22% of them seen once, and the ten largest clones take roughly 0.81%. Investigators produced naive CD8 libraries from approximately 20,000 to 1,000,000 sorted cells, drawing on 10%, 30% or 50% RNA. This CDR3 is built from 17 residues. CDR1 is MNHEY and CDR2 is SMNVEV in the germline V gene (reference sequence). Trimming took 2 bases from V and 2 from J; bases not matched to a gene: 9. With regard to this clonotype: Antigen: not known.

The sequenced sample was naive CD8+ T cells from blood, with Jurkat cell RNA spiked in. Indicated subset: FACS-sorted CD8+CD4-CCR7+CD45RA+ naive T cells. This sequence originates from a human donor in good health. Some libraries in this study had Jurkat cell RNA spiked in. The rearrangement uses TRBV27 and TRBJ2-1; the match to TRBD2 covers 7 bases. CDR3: CASSLGGAGDAYNEQFF. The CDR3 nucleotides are TGTGCCAGCAGTTTAGGAGGGGCGGGAGACGCCTACAATGAGCAGTTCTTC.